This TCR beta chain was sequenced for a study of T cells after yellow fever vaccination. Deletions cut 3 bases from V and 0 bases from J, with 8 bases between. The CDR3 length is 14 residues. Germline V gives CDR1 LGHDT, CDR2 YNNKEL (reference sequence). TCRdb analysed the 5' RACE reads with MiXCR anew, one entry per CDR3 protein. Of more than 300,000 distinct CDR3 sequences in the sample, about 6.6% are singletons; the top ten hold 15% to 20%. The TCR comes from a young man who received the YFV17D yellow fever vaccine. The chain has TRBV3-1 and TRBJ1-1; D perhaps matches TRBD1 (5 bases). This material consisted of PBMCs, taken around 45 days after the first yellow fever vaccination. The CDR3, as DNA: TGTGCCAGCAGCCATGGGACCGTGAACACTGAAGCTTTCTTT. This translates into CASSHGTVNTEAFF.